The clone carrying this T cell receptor (beta chain) has only one observation. What it binds is not known. This entry comes from a study of human versus mouse CDR3 diversity and MHC coevolution. Looking at the study overall: The immunoSEQ assay reportedly detects one in 200,000 T cells. Valid reads per sample ranged from about 5.5 x 10^6 to 1.7 x 10^7. Study-level points and caveats: Most of the three human donors had the lowest clonal inequality. Human T cells were selected on about 6 MHC II alleles.

TCRdb's copy holds only in-frame clones and misses some; the assay was immunoSEQ multiplex PCR. The sample has 60,000 or so clones, roughly 94% seen once. Germline V lookup: CDR1 SGHVS, CDR2 FQNEAQ. The CDR3 consists of 14 residues. Trimming shortened V by 1 base and J by 8 bases, and 9 bases separated the two germline ends. The clonotype originates from a person aged 55 to 75 in good health. This chain joins TRBV7-8 and TRBJ1-6; D perhaps matches TRBD1 (6 bases). The sequencing input was naive CD4+ T cells from blood. The subset here: CD45RO-negative CD62L-positive naive CD4 T cells. The chain's CDR3 is CASSLEQGYSPLHF. The CDR3 nucleotides are TGTGCCAGCAGCTTAGAACAGGGTTATTCACCCCTCCACTTT.